Listed below are T cell receptor beta chains from one sample, sequenced in a study of OX40 agonist ivuxolimab in advanced cancers. The table came from immunoSEQ multiplex PCR; TCRdb's copy has only in-frame clones and leaves some out. The table has around 100,000 clones, 90% seen once. Sequenced material: CD4+ or CD8+ T cells sorted from blood, taken in a trial of the OX40 agonist ivuxolimab. All receptors derive from an adult with an advanced solid tumor such as melanoma, head and neck, liver or kidney cancer. Both conserved end residues are part of each CDR3. Each record gives: J gene, clone size, D gene, V gene, CDR3 length, CDR3 protein, CDR3 DNA. A D gene is named only where the DNA matches it firmly. Only part of the rows carry a size: once, few, many, or a class if the clone is expanded.

>TRBJ2-5|NA|TRBD1|TRBV19|17
CASSISYGRTGKETQYF
TGTGCCAGTAGTATAAGTTATGGTCGGACAGGGAAAGAGACCCAGTACTTC
>TRBJ1-5|NA|TRBD1|TRBV7-8|19
CASSLGRGLGTVSNQPQHF
TGTGCCAGCAGCTTAGGGAGGGGGCTTGGGACTGTGAGCAATCAGCCCCAGCATTTT
>TRBJ2-1|NA|TRBD2|TRBV5-1|17
CASSSRASGSSYNEQFF
TGCGCCAGCAGCTCCAGGGCTAGCGGGAGCTCCTACAATGAGCAGTTCTTC
>TRBJ1-2|once|TRBD1|TRBV18|12
CASSPQQGLGDF
TGTGCCAGCTCACCTCAACAGGGGCTCGGCGACTTC
>TRBJ2-3|NA|TRBD1|TRBV19|14
CASGQGITTDTQYF
TGTGCCAGCGGACAGGGGATCACCACAGATACGCAGTATTTT
>TRBJ1-4|once|NA|TRBV5-1|13
CASSLAANEKLFF
TGCGCCAGCAGCTTGGCCGCTAATGAAAAACTGTTTTTT
>TRBJ2-1|NA|NA|TRBV27|11
CASRLGGEQFF
TGTGCCAGCAGGCTGGGTGGTGAGCAGTTCTTC
>TRBJ2-7|NA|NA|TRBV5-1|16
CASSLAPGGGLNEQYF
TGCGCCAGCAGCTTGGCCCCAGGGGGGGGCTTGAACGAGCAGTACTTC
>TRBJ1-4|NA|TRBD1|TRBV5-1|15
CASSLGTGLNEKLFF
TGCGCCAGCAGCTTAGGGACAGGTTTAAATGAAAAACTGTTTTTT
>TRBJ2-1|NA|TRBD1|TRBV11-1|14
CASSSTGQNNEQFF
TGTGCCAGCAGCTCGACGGGACAGAACAATGAGCAGTTCTTC
>TRBJ2-7|NA|TRBD1|TRBV14|15
CASSRPGQGSYEQYF
TGTGCCAGCAGCCGCCCGGGACAGGGGAGCTACGAGCAGTACTTC
>TRBJ2-3|NA|NA|TRBV27|14
CASSFHRVTDTQYF
TGTGCCAGCAGTTTCCATCGAGTGACAGATACGCAGTATTTT
>TRBJ2-3|NA|NA|TRBV10-1|13
CASSDQSSDTQYF
TGCGCCAGCAGTGATCAATCTTCAGATACGCAGTATTTT
>TRBJ1-1|NA|NA|TRBV5-1|15
CASRITPGQNTEAFF
TGCGCCAGCAGAATAACTCCAGGGCAGAACACTGAAGCTTTCTTT
>TRBJ1-1|NA|NA|TRBV6-5|12
CASQGVGTEAFF
TGTGCCAGCCAAGGGGTCGGAACTGAAGCTTTCTTT
>TRBJ2-3|NA|NA|TRBV10-3|12
CAIKVGQDTQYF
TGTGCCATCAAGGTCGGACAGGATACGCAGTATTTT
>TRBJ2-1|NA|TRBD2|TRBV5-8|15
CASSSGLALYNEQFF
TGTGCCAGCAGCTCGGGACTAGCGCTTTACAATGAGCAGTTCTTC
>TRBJ2-5|NA|TRBD2|TRBV6-6|15
CASSYASGGRETQYF
TGTGCCAGCAGTTACGCTAGCGGGGGCAGGGAGACCCAGTACTTC
>TRBJ1-4|NA|TRBD1|TRBV6-6|16
CASRGDREIGNEKLFF
TGTGCCAGCAGGGGGGACAGGGAAATCGGTAATGAAAAACTGTTTTTT
>TRBJ2-5|NA|NA|TRBV6-1|14
CASKAGAPQETQYF
TGTGCCAGCAAGGCGGGGGCCCCACAAGAGACCCAGTACTTC
>TRBJ1-1|NA|NA|TRBV12-5|13
CASDNQGTTEAFF
TGTGCTAGTGATAACCAGGGGACGACTGAAGCTTTCTTT
>TRBJ2-3|NA|NA|TRBV11-3|12
CASSLDRDTQYF
TGTGCCAGCAGCTTAGATCGGGATACGCAGTATTTT
>TRBJ2-5|NA|TRBD1|TRBV10-1|15
CASSDRTGPQETQYF
TGCGCCAGCAGTGATAGGACAGGACCTCAAGAGACCCAGTACTTC
>TRBJ1-2|NA|NA|TRBV5-6|15
CASSFGRAPGYGYTF
TGTGCCAGCAGCTTCGGAAGGGCTCCGGGCTATGGCTACACCTTC
>TRBJ2-2|NA|NA|TRBV4-2|15
CASSQDQGWAGELFF
TGTGCCAGCAGCCAAGATCAGGGATGGGCCGGGGAGCTGTTTTTT
>TRBJ2-3|NA|TRBD2|TRBV5-1|17
CASSGGLVTASTDTQYF
TGCGCCAGCAGCGGCGGACTAGTCACAGCTAGCACAGATACGCAGTATTTT
>TRBJ2-5|NA|TRBD2|TRBV15|20
CATSRDWTSGSQVVQETQYF
TGTGCCACCAGCAGAGATTGGACTAGCGGGAGTCAGGTGGTCCAAGAGACCCAGTACTTC
>TRBJ1-5|NA|TRBD1|TRBV19|16
CASSGRQGTYNQPQHF
TGTGCCAGTAGTGGGAGACAGGGCACCTATAATCAGCCCCAGCATTTT
>TRBJ1-4|NA|NA|TRBV28|16
CASSLPGGLSNEKLFF
TGTGCCAGCAGCCTACCGGGCGGATTGTCTAATGAAAAACTGTTTTTT
>TRBJ1-6|NA|NA|TRBV4-2|15
CASSQDSVRFSPLHF
TGTGCCAGCAGCCAAGATAGTGTAAGGTTTTCACCCCTCCACTTT
>TRBJ2-7|NA|NA|TRBV28|13
CATTHSPGYEQYF
TGTGCCACCACGCACTCACCCGGCTACGAGCAGTACTTC
>TRBJ2-6|NA|NA|TRBV13|15
CASSRTLPSANVLTF
TGTGCCAGCAGCCGAACGCTCCCGAGTGCCAACGTCCTGACTTTC
>TRBJ2-5|NA|TRBD2|TRBV7-8|19
CASSPQSRLAGVLRETQYF
TGTGCCAGCAGCCCCCAAAGCCGACTAGCGGGAGTATTGCGGGAGACCCAGTACTTC
>TRBJ2-7|NA|NA|TRBV7-8|14
CASSFGHRAYEQYF
TGTGCCAGCAGCTTCGGACATAGAGCCTACGAGCAGTACTTC
>TRBJ2-3|NA|NA|TRBV25-1|14
CASRVGLGTDTQYF
TGTGCCAGCAGGGTGGGACTCGGGACAGATACGCAGTATTTT
>TRBJ1-6|few|TRBD1|TRBV6-1|14
CASTWTGNNSPLHF
TGTGCCAGCACCTGGACAGGGAATAATTCACCCCTCCACTTT
>TRBJ2-5|NA|NA|TRBV7-9|15
CASSFRLSGQETQYF
TGTGCCAGCAGCTTTAGGCTCTCGGGGCAAGAGACCCAGTACTTC
>TRBJ1-2|NA|TRBD1|TRBV11-2|14
CASSSQTGLYGYTF
TGTGCCAGCAGCTCACAGACAGGGCTCTATGGCTACACCTTC
>TRBJ2-1|NA|NA|TRBV12-5|11
CASGLGDEQFF
TGTGCTAGTGGTTTGGGGGATGAGCAGTTCTTC
>TRBJ1-5|NA|TRBD1|TRBV6-5|14
CASSRTGKNQPQHF
TGTGCCAGCAGTCGGACAGGGAAGAATCAGCCCCAGCATTTT
>TRBJ1-2|NA|TRBD1|TRBV2|13
CASSRTGGPGYTF
TGTGCCAGCAGCAGGACAGGGGGCCCCGGCTACACCTTC
>TRBJ2-1|NA|NA|TRBV28|14
CASSLTRSYNEQFF
TGTGCCAGCAGTTTAACCCGCTCCTACAATGAGCAGTTCTTC
>TRBJ2-7|NA|NA|TRBV7-2|13
CASSLRSTGEQYF
TGTGCCAGCAGCTTAAGGTCTACGGGCGAGCAGTACTTC
>TRBJ2-1|NA|TRBD1|TRBV6-1|15
CASSGTGTGVEEQFF
TGTGCCAGCAGTGGAACCGGGACAGGAGTGGAGGAGCAGTTCTTC
>TRBJ2-7|NA|TRBD2|TRBV6-1|14
CASSPRTSDAWQYF
TGTGCCAGCAGTCCCAGGACTAGCGATGCGTGGCAGTACTTC
>TRBJ1-6|NA|NA|TRBV5-6|18
CASSTSRDRRERGFSLHF
TGTGCCAGCAGCACAAGCCGGGACCGAAGGGAAAGGGGGTTCTCCCTCCACTTT
>TRBJ2-5|NA|TRBD2|TRBV5-4|16
CASSLVGTSGKETQYF
TGTGCCAGCAGCCTGGTCGGGACTAGCGGTAAAGAGACCCAGTACTTC
>TRBJ1-2|NA|NA|TRBV6-1|11
CASRYLDGYTF
TGTGCCAGCAGATACCTCGACGGCTACACCTTC
>TRBJ1-5|NA|NA|TRBV30|14
CAWDQGYPNQPQHF
TGTGCCTGGGATCAGGGGTATCCCAATCAGCCCCAGCATTTT
>TRBJ1-1|NA|NA|TRBV6-1|10
CASGRTEAFF
TGCGCAAGTGGGAGAACTGAAGCTTTCTTT
>TRBJ1-1|NA|NA|TRBV7-6|15
CASSGGTGGRGEAFF
TGTGCCAGCAGCGGAGGAACGGGGGGGCGAGGTGAAGCTTTCTTT
>TRBJ2-7|NA|NA|TRBV30|11
CARHDSVQQYF
TGTGCCCGACACGACAGCGTGCAGCAGTACTTC
>TRBJ1-1|NA|NA|TRBV6-5|12
CASSLQGGMTFF
TGTGCCAGCAGTCTACAGGGTGGAATGACTTTCTTT
>TRBJ1-5|NA|NA|TRBV28|17
CASSLFPGTYRSQPQHF
TGTGCCAGCAGTTTATTTCCGGGGACGTATAGATCTCAGCCCCAGCATTTT
>TRBJ1-1|NA|NA|TRBV6-1|13
CASSDRRRLKAFF
TGTGCCAGCAGTGACAGACGAAGGTTAAAAGCTTTCTTT
>TRBJ1-5|NA|TRBD1|TRBV30|18
CAWSHYRTGGSGNQPQHF
TGTGCCTGGAGTCATTACCGGACAGGGGGCTCGGGGAATCAGCCCCAGCATTTT
>TRBJ1-1|NA|NA|TRBV5-6|14
CASSLVARNTEAFF
TGTGCCAGCAGCTTGGTGGCCAGGAACACTGAAGCTTTCTTT
>TRBJ1-1|NA|NA|TRBV10-3|13
CAISEVNVQAIGF
TGTGCCATCAGTGAGGTTAATGTGCAGGCAATAGGCTTT
>TRBJ2-7|NA|NA|TRBV5-5|13
CASSLGDGYEQYF
TGTGCCAGCAGCTTGGGGGACGGATACGAGCAGTACTTC